These T cell receptor beta chains were read from a single sample in a study of breast tumors, draining lymph nodes, adjacent tissues. MiXCR, run by TCRdb on the multiplex PCR reads, gives a single entry per CDR3 protein. The sample yields about 15,000 distinct CDR3 sequences, about half seen once. Material for sequencing was tumor-adjacent breast tissue. The receptors derive from a female donor with breast cancer. Some clones in this sample may be carry-over from other donors' samples. CDR3s include the opening cysteine and the closing phenylalanine or tryptophan. The order of the fields is D gene, V gene, J gene, clone size, CDR3 protein, CDR3 DNA. The D gene is left open where the match is weak. A row's size may be missing; if present it is once, few, many or a size class.

TRBD1	TRBV6-5	TRBJ1-2	many	CASSHGTGDGYTF	TGTGCCAGCAGTCACGGGACAGGGGATGGCTACACCTTC
TRBD1	TRBV12-3/TRBV12-4	TRBJ1-5	NA	CASTDRDSANQPQHF	TGTGCCAGCACCGATCGGGACAGTGCCAATCAGCCCCAGCATTTT
NA	TRBV28	TRBJ1-6	many	CASRSKLGRLNSPLHF	TGTGCCAGCAGGTCTAAACTGGGGCGGCTTAATTCACCCCTCCACTTT
NA	TRBV28	TRBJ1-2	many	CASSFVYGYTF	TGTGCCAGCAGTTTTGTCTATGGCTACACCTTC
NA	TRBV6-5	TRBJ2-2	many	CASSPSAGGELFF	TGTGCCAGCAGTCCGTCGGCAGGCGGGGAGCTGTTTTTT
TRBD1	TRBV5-1	TRBJ2-7	NA	CASTTGGTYEQYF	TGCGCCAGTACGACAGGGGGTACCTACGAGCAGTACTTC
TRBD2	TRBV11-1	TRBJ2-2	NA	CASSQATSGSHGELFF	TGTGCCAGCAGCCAAGCGACTAGCGGGAGCCACGGGGAGCTGTTTTTT
TRBD1	TRBV10-3	TRBJ1-6	few	CAINLGQGSPLHF	TGTGCCATCAACCTGGGACAGGGATCACCCCTCCACTTT
NA	TRBV6-4	TRBJ1-1	NA	CASKAGPGNTEAFF	TGTGCCAGCAAAGCAGGGCCGGGGAACACTGAAGCTTTCTTT
NA	TRBV19	TRBJ1-3	NA	CASSATGNTIYF	TGTGCCAGTAGTGCGACGGGAAACACCATATATTTT
NA	TRBV7-2	TRBJ2-2	NA	CASRAQGSGELFF	TGTGCCAGCAGGGCCCAAGGGTCCGGGGAGCTGTTTTTT
NA	TRBV6-6	TRBJ2-7	many	CASSPTGTSRYEQYF	TGTGCCAGCAGTCCCACAGGGACGTCGAGGTACGAGCAGTACTTC
TRBD1	TRBV9	TRBJ1-2	NA	CASSLTGRNGYTF	TGTGCCAGCAGCCTGACAGGGAGGAATGGCTACACCTTC
TRBD2	TRBV11-2	TRBJ2-7	NA	CASSLSKWEGDEQYF	TGTGCCAGCAGCTTAAGCAAGTGGGAGGGCGACGAGCAGTACTTC
TRBD2	TRBV20-1	TRBJ2-3	NA	CSAQPPGRTLAGSHTDTQYF	TGCAGTGCTCAGCCCCCGGGGCGGACACTAGCGGGAAGCCACACAGATACGCAGTATTTT
NA	TRBV16	TRBJ1-5	many	CASSSMRDQPQHF	TGTGCCAGCAGCTCAATGCGGGATCAGCCCCAGCATTTT
TRBD2	TRBV5-8	TRBJ2-3	many	CASSQGAAGPTDTQYF	TGTGCCAGCAGCCAAGGTGCAGCGGGGCCCACAGATACGCAGTATTTT
TRBD1	TRBV20-1	TRBJ2-7	NA	CSAYPGTGVYEQYF	TGCAGTGCTTATCCCGGGACAGGCGTCTACGAGCAGTACTTC
TRBD2	TRBV7-8	TRBJ2-1	NA	CASSPPSGRNNEQFF	TGTGCCAGCAGCCCCCCTAGCGGGAGGAACAATGAGCAGTTCTTC
NA	TRBV5-8	TRBJ1-2	large	CASSLQGVGGYTF	TGTGCCAGCAGCCTACAGGGCGTCGGTGGCTACACCTTC
NA	TRBV20-1	TRBJ2-7	NA	CSALRPRRGVPTDEQYF	TGCAGTGCTCTCCGCCCGAGGAGGGGTGTCCCCACCGACGAGCAGTACTTC
TRBD2	TRBV27	TRBJ2-7	NA	CASSSGTSETEQYF	TGTGCCAGCAGTTCCGGGACTAGCGAGACCGAGCAGTACTTC
NA	TRBV10-2	TRBJ2-7	medium-sized	CASWDGPYEQYF	TGCGCCAGCTGGGACGGCCCCTACGAGCAGTACTTC
NA	TRBV24-1	TRBJ2-3	NA	CATSSYGQSTDTQYF	TGTGCCACCAGTTCTTATGGACAGAGCACAGATACGCAGTATTTT
TRBD1	TRBV12-3/TRBV12-4	TRBJ2-7	NA	CASSPGQGAEQYF	TGTGCCAGCAGTCCGGGACAGGGGGCAGAGCAGTACTTC
NA	TRBV11-2	TRBJ2-7	medium-sized	CASSFGRSSYEQYF	TGTGCCAGCAGCTTTGGGCGGAGCTCCTACGAGCAGTACTTC